The rows below give T cell receptor beta chains drawn from one sample of a study of T-cell reconstitution after alpha-beta-depleted transplantation in children. MiXCR, run by TCRdb on the PCR reads, gives a single entry per CDR3 protein. This table has approximately 350,000 distinct CDR3 sequences, 15% to 20% appearing once. Source: PBMCs, mostly from graft donor cells, taken 360 days after TCRalphabeta/CD19-depleted stem cell transplant. These TCRs come from a male patient aged 2-15 years who had a stem cell transplant for acute lymphoblastic leukemia, so the T cells may come from the graft donor. CDR3s include the opening cysteine and the closing phenylalanine or tryptophan. The D gene is left open where the match is weak. Expanded clones get a size class; other rows say once, few or many, or leave the size out.

V gene: TRBV29-1
D gene: -
clone size: few
J gene: TRBJ2-3
CDR3 DNA: TGCAGCGTCGGACCACGGGAGCAGGCAGATACGCAGTATTTT
CDR3 protein: CSVGPREQADTQYF

V gene: TRBV9
D gene: -
clone size: -
J gene: TRBJ2-3
CDR3 DNA: TGTGCCAGCAGCGTAGGCTGGGCTAGCACAGATACGCAGTATTTT
CDR3 protein: CASSVGWASTDTQYF

V gene: TRBV18
D gene: -
clone size: -
J gene: TRBJ2-1
CDR3 DNA: TGTGCCAGCTCACCACCGCGGACAGTACACAATGAGCAGTTCTTC
CDR3 protein: CASSPPRTVHNEQFF

V gene: TRBV4-1
D gene: TRBD2
clone size: few
J gene: TRBJ2-7
CDR3 DNA: TGCGCCAGCAGCCCGCTCACTCTCGGGACTAGCGCCTACGAGCAGTACTTC
CDR3 protein: CASSPLTLGTSAYEQYF

V gene: TRBV15
D gene: -
clone size: few
J gene: TRBJ2-2
CDR3 DNA: TGTGCCACCAGAGGGACCGTTAACACCGGGGAGCTGTTTTTT
CDR3 protein: CATRGTVNTGELFF

V gene: TRBV28
D gene: -
clone size: few
J gene: TRBJ2-3
CDR3 DNA: TGTGCCAGCAGTTTAACCCGGTTGCGGGGCACAGATACGCAGTATTTT
CDR3 protein: CASSLTRLRGTDTQYF

V gene: TRBV5-1
D gene: -
clone size: many
J gene: TRBJ2-7
CDR3 DNA: TGCGCCAGCAGCTTGGGCGGGGACTCCTACGAGCAGTACTTC
CDR3 protein: CASSLGGDSYEQYF

V gene: TRBV20-1
D gene: TRBD1
clone size: -
J gene: TRBJ2-4
CDR3 DNA: TGCAGTGCTAGCGGGACAGGGGGGGAGGCCAAAAACATTCAGTACTTC
CDR3 protein: CSASGTGGEAKNIQYF

V gene: TRBV12-3/TRBV12-4
D gene: -
clone size: -
J gene: TRBJ2-1
CDR3 DNA: TGTGCCAGCAGTCGCCCACGGGGCGGGGATGAGCAGTTCTTC
CDR3 protein: CASSRPRGGDEQFF

V gene: TRBV15
D gene: TRBD1
clone size: -
J gene: TRBJ2-5
CDR3 DNA: TGTGCCACCAGCAGGGCCGAGGGGGCCAATATCCAAGAGACCCAGTACTTC
CDR3 protein: CATSRAEGANIQETQYF

V gene: TRBV5-1
D gene: TRBD2
clone size: many
J gene: TRBJ2-1
CDR3 DNA: TGCGCCAGTGCCTCTGCTAGCGGGAGATCCCATAATGAGCAGTTCTTC
CDR3 protein: CASASASGRSHNEQFF

V gene: TRBV20-1
D gene: TRBD1
clone size: many
J gene: TRBJ2-5
CDR3 DNA: TGCAGTGCCCGCGGCCCGACAGGGCCCCAAGAGACCCAGTACTTC
CDR3 protein: CSARGPTGPQETQYF